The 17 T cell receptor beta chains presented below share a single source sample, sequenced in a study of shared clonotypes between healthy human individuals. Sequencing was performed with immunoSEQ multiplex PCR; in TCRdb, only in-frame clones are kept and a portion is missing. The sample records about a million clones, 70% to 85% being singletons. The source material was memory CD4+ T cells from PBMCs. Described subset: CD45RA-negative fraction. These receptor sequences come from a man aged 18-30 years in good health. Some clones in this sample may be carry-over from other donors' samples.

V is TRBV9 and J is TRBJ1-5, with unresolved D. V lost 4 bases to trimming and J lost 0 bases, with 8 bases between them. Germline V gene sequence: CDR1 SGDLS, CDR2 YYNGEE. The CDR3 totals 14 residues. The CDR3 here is CASSRGDSNQPQHF. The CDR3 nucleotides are TGTGCCAGCAGCCGGGGAGATAGCAATCAGCCCCAGCATTTT.

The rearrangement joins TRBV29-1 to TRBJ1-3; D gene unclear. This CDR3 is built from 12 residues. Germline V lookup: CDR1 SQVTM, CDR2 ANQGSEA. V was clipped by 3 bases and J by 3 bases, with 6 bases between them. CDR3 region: CSVEASGNTIYF. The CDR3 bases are TGCAGCGTTGAGGCAAGTGGAAACACCATATATTTT.

For the CDR3, the DNA is TGTGCCAGCAGAGACCTTAGCGGGAGAGGGAATGAGCAGTTCTTC. Encoded protein: CASRDLSGRGNEQFF. The chain joins TRBV6-5 to TRBJ2-1, with 9 bases aligning to TRBD2. Per the germline V gene, CDR1 is MNHEY and CDR2 is SVGAGI. V trimming: 6 bases; J trimming: 7 bases; junction bases outside the gene matches: 10. The CDR3 spans 15 residues.

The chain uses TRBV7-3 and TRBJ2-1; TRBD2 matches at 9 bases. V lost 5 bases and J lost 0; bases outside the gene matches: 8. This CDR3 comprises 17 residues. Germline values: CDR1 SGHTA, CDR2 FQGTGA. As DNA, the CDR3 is TGTGCCAGCAGCCGACTAGCGGTGATAAGCTCCTACAATGAGCAGTTCTTC. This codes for CASSRLAVISSYNEQFF.

The CDR3 DNA is TGTGCTAGTGGTGCCGGGACTAGCGGGAGTCCAGATACGCAGTATTTT. This encodes CASGAGTSGSPDTQYF. The gene calls are TRBV12-5 and TRBJ2-3; 14 bases fit TRBD2. The CDR3 totals 16 residues. Trimming at V came to 5 bases and at J to 4 bases, leaving 5 bases not matched to a gene. CDR1 is LGHNT, CDR2 FRNRAP, per germline. The full variable domain, completed using reference TRBV12-5 and TRBJ2-3, is DARVTQTPRHKVTEMGQEVTMRCQPILGHNTVFWYRQTMMQGLELLAYFRNRAPLDDSGMPKDRFSAEMPDATLATLKIQPSEPRDSAVYFCASGAGTSGSPDTQYFGPGTRLTVL.

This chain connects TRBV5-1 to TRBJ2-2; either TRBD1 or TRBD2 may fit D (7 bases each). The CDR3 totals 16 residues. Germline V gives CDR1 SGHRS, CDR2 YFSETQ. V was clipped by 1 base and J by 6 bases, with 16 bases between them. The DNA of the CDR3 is TGCGCCAGCAGCTTGCAGGGGGGGAATCAGCCCGGGGAGCTGTTTTTT. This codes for CASSLQGGNQPGELFF.

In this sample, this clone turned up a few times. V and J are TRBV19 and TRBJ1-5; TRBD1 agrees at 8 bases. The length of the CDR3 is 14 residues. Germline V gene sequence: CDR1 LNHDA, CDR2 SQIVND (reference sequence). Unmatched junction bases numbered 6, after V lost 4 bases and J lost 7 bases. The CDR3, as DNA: TGTGCCAGTAGTACTCAGGGGGCTGGACAGCCCCAGCATTTT. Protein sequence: CASSTQGAGQPQHF.

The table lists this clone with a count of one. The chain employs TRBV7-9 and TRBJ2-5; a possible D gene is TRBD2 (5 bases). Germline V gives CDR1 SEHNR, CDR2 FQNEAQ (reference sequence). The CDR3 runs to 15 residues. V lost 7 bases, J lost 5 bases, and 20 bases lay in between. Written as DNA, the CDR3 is TGTGCCAGCAACTCACGAGGGTTGACGGGGGAGACCCAGTACTTC. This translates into CASNSRGLTGETQYF.

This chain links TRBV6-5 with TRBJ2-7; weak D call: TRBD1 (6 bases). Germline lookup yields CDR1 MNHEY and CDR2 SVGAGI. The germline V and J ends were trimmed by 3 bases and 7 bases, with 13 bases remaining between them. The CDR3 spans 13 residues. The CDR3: CASSYYRDLEQYF. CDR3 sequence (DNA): TGTGCCAGCAGTTATTACAGGGACCTGGAGCAGTACTTC.

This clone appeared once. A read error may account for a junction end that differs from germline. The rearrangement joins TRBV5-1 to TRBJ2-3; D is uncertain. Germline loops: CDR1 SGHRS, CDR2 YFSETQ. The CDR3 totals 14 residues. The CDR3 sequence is CASSLELIPDAQYF. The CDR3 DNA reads TGCGCCAGCAGCTTGGAGCTAATCCCAGATGCGCAGTATTTT.

The CDR3 reads CASSTVAGRNEQFF. The CDR3 DNA reads TGCGCCAGCAGCACCGTAGCGGGAAGGAATGAGCAGTTCTTC. This chain joins TRBV5-1 and TRBJ2-1; 8 positions agree with TRBD2. V lost 4 bases to trimming and J lost 7 bases; unmatched junction nucleotides: 7. The CDR3 runs 14 residues. Germline assignment: CDR1 SGHRS and CDR2 YFSETQ. Combining the CDR3 with reference TRBV5-1 and TRBJ2-1 gives the whole variable domain KAGVTQTPRYLIKTRGQQVTLSCSPISGHRSVSWYQQTPGQGLQFLFEYFSETQRNKGNFPGRFSGRQFSNSRSEMNVSTLELGDSALYLCASSTVAGRNEQFFGPGTRLTVL.

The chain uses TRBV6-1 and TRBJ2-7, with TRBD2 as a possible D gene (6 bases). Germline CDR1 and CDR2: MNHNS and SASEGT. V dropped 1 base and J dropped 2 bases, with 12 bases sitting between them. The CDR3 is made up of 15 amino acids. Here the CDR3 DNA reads TGTGCCAGCAGTGAAGGGGACTCCTTAACCTACGAGCAGTACTTC. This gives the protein CASSEGDSLTYEQYF.

Here the CDR3 reads CASSLTILLSEQYF. As DNA, the CDR3 is TGTGCCAGCAGCTTAACTATCTTACTAAGCGAGCAGTACTTC. The genes are TRBV7-2 and TRBJ2-7; no firm D call. The CDR3 contains 14 residues. Germline CDR1 reads SGHTA; CDR2 reads FQGNSA. Between the trimmed V and J ends, which lost 2 bases and 6 bases, there was a span of 14 bases. Full variable domain (rest looked up from reference TRBV7-2 and TRBJ2-7): GAGVSQSPSNKVTEKGKDVELRCDPISGHTALYWYRQSLGQGLEFLIYFQGNSAPDKSGLPSDRFSAERTGGSVSTLTIQRTQQEDSAVYLCASSLTILLSEQYFGPGTRLTVT.

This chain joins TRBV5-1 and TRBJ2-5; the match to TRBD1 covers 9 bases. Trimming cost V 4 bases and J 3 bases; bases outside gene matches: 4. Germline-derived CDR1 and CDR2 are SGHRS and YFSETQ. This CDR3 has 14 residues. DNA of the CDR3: TGCGCCAGCAGCGCCGGGACAGGGAAAGAGACCCAGTACTTC. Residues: CASSAGTGKETQYF.

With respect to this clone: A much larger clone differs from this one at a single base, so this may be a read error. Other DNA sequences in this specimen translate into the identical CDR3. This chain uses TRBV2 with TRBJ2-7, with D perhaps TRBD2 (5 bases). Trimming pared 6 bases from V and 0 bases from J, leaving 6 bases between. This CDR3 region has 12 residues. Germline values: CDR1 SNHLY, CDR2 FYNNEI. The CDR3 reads CASRRDSYEQYF. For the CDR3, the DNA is TGTGCCAGCAGGAGGGACTCCTACGAGCAGTACTTC.

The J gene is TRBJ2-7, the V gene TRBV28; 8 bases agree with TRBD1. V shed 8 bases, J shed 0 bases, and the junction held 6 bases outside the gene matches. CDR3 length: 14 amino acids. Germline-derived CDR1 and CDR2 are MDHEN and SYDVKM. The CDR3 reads CASYAQGVSYEQYF. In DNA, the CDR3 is TGTGCCAGCTATGCACAGGGGGTCTCCTACGAGCAGTACTTC.

Written as DNA, the CDR3 is TGTGCCAGCTACTCAGGGAGAAGCTCCTACGAGCAGTACTTC. It encodes CASYSGRSSYEQYF. The chain employs TRBV28 and TRBJ2-7, with D perhaps matching TRBD1 or TRBD2 (5 bases each). Germline V CDR1 and CDR2: MDHEN, SYDVKM. The CDR3 runs to 14 residues. The V end lost 8 bases, the J end lost 0 bases, and 14 bases lay between the germline ends.